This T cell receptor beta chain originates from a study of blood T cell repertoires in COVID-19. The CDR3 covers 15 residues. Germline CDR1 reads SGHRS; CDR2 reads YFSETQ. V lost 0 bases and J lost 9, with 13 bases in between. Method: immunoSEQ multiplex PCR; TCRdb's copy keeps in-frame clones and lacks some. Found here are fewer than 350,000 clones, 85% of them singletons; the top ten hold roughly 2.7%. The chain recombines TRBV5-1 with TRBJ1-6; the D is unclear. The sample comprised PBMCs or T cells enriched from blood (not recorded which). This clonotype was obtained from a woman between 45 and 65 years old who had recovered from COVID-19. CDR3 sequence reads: CASSLEAGSGSPLHF. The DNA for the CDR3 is TGCGCCAGCAGCTTGGAGGCAGGCAGCGGTTCACCCCTCCACTTT.